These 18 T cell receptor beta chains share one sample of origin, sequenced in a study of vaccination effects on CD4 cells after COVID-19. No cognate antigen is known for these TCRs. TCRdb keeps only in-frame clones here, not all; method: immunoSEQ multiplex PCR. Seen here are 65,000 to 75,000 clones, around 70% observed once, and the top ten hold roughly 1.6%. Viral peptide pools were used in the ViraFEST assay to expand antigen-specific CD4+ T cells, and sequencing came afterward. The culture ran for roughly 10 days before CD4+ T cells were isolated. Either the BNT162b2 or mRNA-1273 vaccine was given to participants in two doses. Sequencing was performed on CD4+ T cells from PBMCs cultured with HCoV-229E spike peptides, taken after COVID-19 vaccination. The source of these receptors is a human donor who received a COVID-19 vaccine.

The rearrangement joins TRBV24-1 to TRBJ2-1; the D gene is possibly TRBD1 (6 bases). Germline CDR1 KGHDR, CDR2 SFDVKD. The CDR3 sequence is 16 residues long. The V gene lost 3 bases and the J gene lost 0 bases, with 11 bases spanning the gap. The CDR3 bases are TGTGCCACCAGTGATCTCAGGGGATCCTCCTACAATGAGCAGTTCTTC. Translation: CATSDLRGSSYNEQFF.

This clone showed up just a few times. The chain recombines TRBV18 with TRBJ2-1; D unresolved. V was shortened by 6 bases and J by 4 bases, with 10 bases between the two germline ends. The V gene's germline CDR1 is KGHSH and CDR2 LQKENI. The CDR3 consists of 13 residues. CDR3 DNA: TGTGCCAGCTCGCCGGGCTTGTACAATGAGCAGTTCTTC. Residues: CASSPGLYNEQFF.

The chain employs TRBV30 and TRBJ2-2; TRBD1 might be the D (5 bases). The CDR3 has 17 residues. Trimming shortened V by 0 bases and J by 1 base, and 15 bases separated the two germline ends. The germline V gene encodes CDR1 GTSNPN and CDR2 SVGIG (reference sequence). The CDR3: CAWSVRIGQQNTGELFF. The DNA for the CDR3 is TGTGCCTGGAGTGTAAGAATAGGACAACAGAACACCGGGGAGCTGTTTTTT.

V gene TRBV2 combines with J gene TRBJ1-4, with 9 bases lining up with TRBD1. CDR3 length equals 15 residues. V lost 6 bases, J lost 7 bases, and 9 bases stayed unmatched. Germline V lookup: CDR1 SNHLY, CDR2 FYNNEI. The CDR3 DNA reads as TGTGCCAGCAGCCACCGGGACAGGGCGGGTGAAAAACTGTTTTTT. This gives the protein CASSHRDRAGEKLFF.

CDR3 coding DNA: TGTGCCACCAGTGATTCCGCCCACAGGGGGATTGTGGAGACCCAGTACTTC. Translating it yields CATSDSAHRGIVETQYF. The chain links TRBV24-1 to TRBJ2-5; TRBD1 matches 8 bases. V shed 2 bases and J 5 bases; nucleotides not matched to a gene: 12. The length of the CDR3 is 17 residues. From germline, CDR1 is KGHDR and CDR2 SFDVKD.

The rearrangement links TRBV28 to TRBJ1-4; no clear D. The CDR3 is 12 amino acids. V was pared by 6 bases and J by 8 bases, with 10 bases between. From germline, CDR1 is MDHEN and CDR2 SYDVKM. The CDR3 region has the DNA TGTGCCAGCAGCGTTAGAGGCGAAAAACTGTTTTTT. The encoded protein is CASSVRGEKLFF.

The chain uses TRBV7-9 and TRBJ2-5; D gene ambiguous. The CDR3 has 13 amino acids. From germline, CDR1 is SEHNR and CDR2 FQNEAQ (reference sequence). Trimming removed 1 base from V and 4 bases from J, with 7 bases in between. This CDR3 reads CASSLVAVETQYF. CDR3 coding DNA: TGTGCCAGCAGCTTAGTGGCAGTAGAGACCCAGTACTTC.

In DNA, the CDR3 is TGTGCCAGCAGCTTGGAGGGACAGGGAAGGGGCTACACCTTC. Translating gives CASSLEGQGRGYTF. The V gene is TRBV5-4, the J gene TRBJ1-2; TRBD1 matches 9 bases. This CDR3 spans 14 amino acids. V was clipped by 0 bases and J by 8 bases; unmatched bases: 5. Germline V CDR1 and CDR2: SGHNT, YYREEE (reference sequence).

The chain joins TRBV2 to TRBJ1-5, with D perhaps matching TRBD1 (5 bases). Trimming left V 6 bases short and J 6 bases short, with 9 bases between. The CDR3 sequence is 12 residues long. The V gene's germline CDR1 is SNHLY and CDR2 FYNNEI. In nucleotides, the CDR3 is TGTGCCAGCAGCGCAGGGTTTCAGCCCCAGCATTTT. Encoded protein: CASSAGFQPQHF.

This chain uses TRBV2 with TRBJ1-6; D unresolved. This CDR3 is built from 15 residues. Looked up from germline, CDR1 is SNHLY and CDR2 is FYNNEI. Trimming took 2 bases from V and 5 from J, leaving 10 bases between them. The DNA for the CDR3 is TGTGCCAGCAGTGAATATGACGGTAATAATTCACCCCTCCACTTT. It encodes CASSEYDGNNSPLHF.

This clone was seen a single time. The CDR3 nucleotides are TGTGCAACCCAATGGAGCTCCTATAATTCACCCCTCCACTTT. It encodes CATQWSSYNSPLHF. The chain is built from TRBV7-8 and TRBJ1-6, with D unresolved. Germline V gene lookup returns CDR1 SGHVS and CDR2 FQNEAQ. The CDR3 loop spans 14 amino acids. The full variable domain, its missing parts supplied by reference TRBV7-8 and TRBJ1-6, is GAGVSQSPRYKVAKRGQDVALRCDPISGHVSLFWYQQALGQGPEFLTYFQNEAQLDKSGLPSDRFFAERPEGSVSTLKIQRTQQEDSAVYLCATQWSSYNSPLHFGNGTRLTVT.

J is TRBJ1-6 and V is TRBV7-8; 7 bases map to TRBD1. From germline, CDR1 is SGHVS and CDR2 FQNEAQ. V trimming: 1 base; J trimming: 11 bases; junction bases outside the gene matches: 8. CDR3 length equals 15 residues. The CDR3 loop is CASSLDRQGSAPLHF. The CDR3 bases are TGTGCCAGCAGCTTAGACCGACAGGGCTCGGCACCCCTCCACTTT.

CDR3 DNA: TGTGCCAGCAGTTTAGGAGGGGTGGATCAGCCCCAGCATTTT. This sequence encodes CASSLGGVDQPQHF. The chain links TRBV28 to TRBJ1-5; the D gene is possibly TRBD1 (5 bases). This CDR3 contains 14 residues. Germline CDR1 MDHEN, CDR2 SYDVKM. V was pared by 2 bases and J by 5 bases, with 10 bases between.

This chain's CDR3 is CASSPTIGTGYGYTF. CDR3 coding DNA: TGTGCCAGCAGTCCAACCATCGGGACAGGCTATGGCTACACCTTC. J is TRBJ1-2 and V is TRBV28; 8 bases are shared with TRBD1. Germline V lookup: CDR1 MDHEN, CDR2 SYDVKM. This CDR3 is 15 amino acids long. After removal of 5 bases from V and 4 bases from J, the junction contained 9 bases not matched to a gene.

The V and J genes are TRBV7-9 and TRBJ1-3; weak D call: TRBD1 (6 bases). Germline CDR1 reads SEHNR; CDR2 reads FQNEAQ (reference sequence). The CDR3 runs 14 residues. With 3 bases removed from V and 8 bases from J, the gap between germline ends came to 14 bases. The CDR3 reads CASSLASAGDTIYF. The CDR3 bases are TGTGCCAGCAGCTTGGCATCCGCAGGGGACACCATATATTTT.

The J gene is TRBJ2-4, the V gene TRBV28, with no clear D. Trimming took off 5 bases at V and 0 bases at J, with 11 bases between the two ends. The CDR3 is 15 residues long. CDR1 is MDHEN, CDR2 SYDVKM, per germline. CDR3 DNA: TGTGCCAGCAGTCAAGTCGGCATAGCCAAAAACATTCAGTACTTC. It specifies CASSQVGIAKNIQYF.

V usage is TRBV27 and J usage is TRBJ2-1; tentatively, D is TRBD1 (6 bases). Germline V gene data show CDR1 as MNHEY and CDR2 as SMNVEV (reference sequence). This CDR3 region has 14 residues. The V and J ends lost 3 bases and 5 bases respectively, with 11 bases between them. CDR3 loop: CASSFQDSDNEQFF. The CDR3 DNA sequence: TGTGCCAGCAGTTTTCAGGACAGCGACAATGAGCAGTTCTTC.

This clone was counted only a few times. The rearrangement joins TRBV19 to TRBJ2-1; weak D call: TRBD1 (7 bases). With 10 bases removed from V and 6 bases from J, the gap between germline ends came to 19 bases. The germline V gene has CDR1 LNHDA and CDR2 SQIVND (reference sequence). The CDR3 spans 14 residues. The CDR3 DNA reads TGTGCCAATCCTTTAGGAGGGGGCCTCAATGAGCAGTTCTTC. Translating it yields CANPLGGGLNEQFF. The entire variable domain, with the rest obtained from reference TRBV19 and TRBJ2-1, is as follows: DGGITQSPKYLFRKEGQNVTLSCEQNLNHDAMYWYRQDPGQGLRLIYYSQIVNDFQKGDIAEGYSVSREKKESFPLTVTSAQKNPTAFYLCANPLGGGLNEQFFGPGTRLTVL.